Here is one T cell receptor (beta chain) with its context. Its antigen is not yet known. No base quality values were provided; no much bigger clone lies one nucleotide off. The record originates from a study of blood T cell repertoires in COVID-19 (dated by TCRdb to about 2020). In the study overall: Collaborator samples came from the United States, Italy and Spain and covered acute and convalescent phases of COVID-19. HLA class I and class II types, where available, came from metadata supplied by the sample provider rather than from assay-based typing. The repertoires were released in a freely available public database meant as a resource for research on the immune response to SARS-CoV-2. The prospective study material was composed of cDNA or gDNA derived from T cells, B-cell-depleted T cells, or PBMCs. The sample metadata nearly always contained a de-identified subject ID, COVID-19 status, age in years and sex. The samples were drawn from the first 160 participants of the ongoing ImmuneRACE study and from under 1,500 subjects provided by 6 global collaborators. Deeply sampled blood TCRbeta repertoires from subjects exposed to, actively infected with, or recovered from COVID-19 were included in the dataset.

On the study overall, not on this receptor specifically: How much clinical and demographic metadata was included differed by source and by participant, and the metadata was provided uncurated.

One collaborating source in Seattle enrolled patients during active infection and followed them longitudinally through the course of disease. The collaborating institutions used their own protocols to collect whole blood in K2EDTA tubes. For TCRbeta analysis, collaborator samples were shipped as frozen whole blood, as isolated PBMCs, or as DNA extracted from either sample type. TCRbeta CDR3 regions were amplified from genomic DNA by means of the immunoSEQ Assay, a bias-controlled multiplex PCR. In the authors' own workflow: Within the assay, amplification of reference gene primers was used to estimate how many nucleated cells each sample contained. To quantify the absolute abundance of each unique TCRbeta CDR3 rearrangement, sequence reads were collapsed and filtered. Productive Simpson clonality was computed per sample as the square root of Simpson's diversity index over productive rearrangements. TCRdb's version of the immuneACCESS table is confined to in-frame rearrangements and falls short of the full clone set. An unresolved V gene accounts for under half of the shortfall where checked; the remainder is of unknown origin. V, J and clone size reflect that table, while D and trimming were determined from the DNA. This sample holds 96,000 or so clones; over 85% were observed only once. Jointly, the top ten make up 4% to 5% of the sample.

The source material was peripheral blood. This receptor was obtained from a human donor with COVID-19, enrolled during active disease. The donor label of this sample is uncertain.

The CDR3 reads as follows: CASSLFEDSYEQYF. The DNA reads TGTGCCAGCAGCTTATTTGAGGACTCCTACGAGCAGTACTTC. Recombination connected TRBV7-9 to TRBJ2-7; confidence is insufficient to name the D gene. From the cysteine up to the phenylalanine, the CDR3 has a length of 14 residues. Only the CDR3 DNA is retained, 42 bases long and in frame from the first base. Per the germline V gene (reference sequence), SEHNR is the CDR1 and FQNEAQ is the CDR2. At the junction V is shortened by 2 bases and J by 0 bases, with 8 bases in between.